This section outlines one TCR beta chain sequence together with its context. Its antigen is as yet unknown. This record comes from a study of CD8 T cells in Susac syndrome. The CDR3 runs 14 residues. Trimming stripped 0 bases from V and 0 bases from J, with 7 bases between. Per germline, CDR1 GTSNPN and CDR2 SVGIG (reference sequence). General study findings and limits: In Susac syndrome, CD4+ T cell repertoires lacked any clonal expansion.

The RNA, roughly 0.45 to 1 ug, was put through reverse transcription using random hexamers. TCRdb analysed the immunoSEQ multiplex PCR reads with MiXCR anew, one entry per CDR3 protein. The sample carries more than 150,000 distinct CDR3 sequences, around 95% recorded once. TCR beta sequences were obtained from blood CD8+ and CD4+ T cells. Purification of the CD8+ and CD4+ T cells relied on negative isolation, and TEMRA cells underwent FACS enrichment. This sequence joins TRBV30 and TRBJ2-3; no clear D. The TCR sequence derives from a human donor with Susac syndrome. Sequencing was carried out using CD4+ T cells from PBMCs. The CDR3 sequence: CAWSVRASTDTQYF. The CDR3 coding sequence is TGTGCCTGGAGTGTAAGAGCCAGCACAGATACGCAGTATTTT.